This T cell receptor (beta chain) was obtained from a study of cytomegalovirus exposure and HLA in healthy donors. This clone was detected only a few times. The PCR made use of 60 Vbeta and 13 Jbeta primers. Per the original methods: Unique TCR beta chains numbered approximately 80 million in a later analysis, with around 10 million shared. TCRdb's table, derived via immunoSEQ multiplex PCR, lists solely in-frame clones and lacks some. The V and J calls and the clone size are those of that table, but D and trimming were determined from the DNA. Of approximately 88,000 clones detected, under 85% appear once; the ten largest clones hold 7.3%. Per germline, CDR1 SGHTA and CDR2 FQGNSA. Unmatched junction bases numbered 7, after V lost 8 bases and J lost 0 bases. The CDR3 has 15 amino acids.

The clonotype comes from a man in his fifties in good health and CMV-seropositive. The material sequenced was PBMCs. The chain carries TRBV7-2 and TRBJ1-2, with TRBD1 identical over 9 bases. CDR3 in DNA: TGTGCCAGCGCGAGGGACAGGGTGGCTAACTATGGCTACACCTTC. It encodes CASARDRVANYGYTF.